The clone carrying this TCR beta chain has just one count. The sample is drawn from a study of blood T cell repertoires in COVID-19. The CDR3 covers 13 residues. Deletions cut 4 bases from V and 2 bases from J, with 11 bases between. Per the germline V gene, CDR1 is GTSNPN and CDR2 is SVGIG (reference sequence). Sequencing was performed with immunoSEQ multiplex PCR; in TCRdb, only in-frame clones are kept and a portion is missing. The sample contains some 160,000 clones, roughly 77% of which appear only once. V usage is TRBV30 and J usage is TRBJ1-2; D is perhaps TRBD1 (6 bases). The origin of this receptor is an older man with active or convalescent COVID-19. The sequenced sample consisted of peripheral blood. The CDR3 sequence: CAWIDRTNYGYTF. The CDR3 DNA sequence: TGTGCCTGGATTGACAGGACCAACTATGGCTACACCTTC.